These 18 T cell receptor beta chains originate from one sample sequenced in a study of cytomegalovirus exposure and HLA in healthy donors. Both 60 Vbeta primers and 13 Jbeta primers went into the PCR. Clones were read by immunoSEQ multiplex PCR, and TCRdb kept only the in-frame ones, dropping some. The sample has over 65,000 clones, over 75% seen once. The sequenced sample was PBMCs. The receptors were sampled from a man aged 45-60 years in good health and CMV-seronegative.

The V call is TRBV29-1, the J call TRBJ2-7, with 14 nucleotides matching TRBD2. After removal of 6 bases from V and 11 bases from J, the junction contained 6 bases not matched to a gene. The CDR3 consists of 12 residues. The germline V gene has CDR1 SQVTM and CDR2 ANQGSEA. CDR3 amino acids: CSVRPTSGGEYF. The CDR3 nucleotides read TGCAGCGTCCGGCCGACTAGCGGGGGGGAGTACTTC.

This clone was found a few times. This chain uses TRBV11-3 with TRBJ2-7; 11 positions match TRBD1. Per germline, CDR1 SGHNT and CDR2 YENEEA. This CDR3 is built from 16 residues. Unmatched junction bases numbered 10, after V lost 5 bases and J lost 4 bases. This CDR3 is CASSRTWTGGWYEQYF. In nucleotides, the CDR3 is TGTGCCAGCAGCCGCACCTGGACAGGGGGCTGGTACGAGCAGTACTTC. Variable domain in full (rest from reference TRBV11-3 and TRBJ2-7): EAGVVQSPRYKIIEKKQPVAFWCNPISGHNTLYWYLQNLGQGPELLIRYENEEAVDDSQLPKDRFSAERLKGVDSTLKIQPAELGDSAVYLCASSRTWTGGWYEQYFGPGTRLTVT.

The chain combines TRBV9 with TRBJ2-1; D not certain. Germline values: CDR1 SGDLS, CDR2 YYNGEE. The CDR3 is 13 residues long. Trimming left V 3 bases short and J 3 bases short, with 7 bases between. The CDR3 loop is CASSGTGYNEQFF. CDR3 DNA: TGTGCCAGCAGCGGAACCGGCTACAATGAGCAGTTCTTC.

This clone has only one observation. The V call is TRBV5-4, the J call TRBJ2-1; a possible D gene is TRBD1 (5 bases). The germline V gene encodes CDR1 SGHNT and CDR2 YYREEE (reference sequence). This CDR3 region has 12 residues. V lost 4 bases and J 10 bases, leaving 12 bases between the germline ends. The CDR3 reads CASSGTGWEQFF. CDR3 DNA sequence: TGTGCCAGCAGCGGAACAGGTTGGGAGCAGTTCTTC.

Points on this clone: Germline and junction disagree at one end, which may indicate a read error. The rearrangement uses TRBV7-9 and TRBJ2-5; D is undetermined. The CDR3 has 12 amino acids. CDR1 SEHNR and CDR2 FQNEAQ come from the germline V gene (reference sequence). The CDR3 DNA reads TGTTCCAGCAGCCCGTCCTCGAGGTCCCAGTACTTC. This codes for CSSSPSSRSQYF. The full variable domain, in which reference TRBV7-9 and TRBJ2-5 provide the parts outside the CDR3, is DTGVSQNPRHKITKRGQNVTFRCDPISEHNRLYWYRQTLGQGPEFLTYFQNEAQLEKSRLLSDRFSAERPKGSFSTLEIQRTEQGDSAMYLCSSSPSSRSQYFGPGTRLLVL.

CDR3 in amino acids: CASSVGTPGGEAFF. In nucleotides, the CDR3 is TGTGCCAGCAGCGTAGGGACCCCCGGGGGTGAAGCTTTCTTT. V is TRBV9 and J is TRBJ1-1, with D perhaps matching TRBD1 (5 bases). This CDR3 is 14 amino acids long. Germline CDR1 and CDR2: SGDLS and YYNGEE. The V end was cut by 0 bases, the J end by 7 bases, with 13 bases between.

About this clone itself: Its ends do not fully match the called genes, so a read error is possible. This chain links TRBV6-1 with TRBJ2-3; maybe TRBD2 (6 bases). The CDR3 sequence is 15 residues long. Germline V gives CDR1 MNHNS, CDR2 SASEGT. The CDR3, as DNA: TGTGCCAGCAGTGAAGATATACTAGCTTCGGATATGCAGTATTTT. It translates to CASSEDILASDMQYF.

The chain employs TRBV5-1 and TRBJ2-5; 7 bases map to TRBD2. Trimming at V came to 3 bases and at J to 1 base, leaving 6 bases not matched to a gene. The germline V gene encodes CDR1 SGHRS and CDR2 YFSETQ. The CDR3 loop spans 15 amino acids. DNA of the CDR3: TGCGCCAGCAGCTCACTAACTAGCGCCCAAGAGACCCAGTACTTC. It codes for CASSSLTSAQETQYF.

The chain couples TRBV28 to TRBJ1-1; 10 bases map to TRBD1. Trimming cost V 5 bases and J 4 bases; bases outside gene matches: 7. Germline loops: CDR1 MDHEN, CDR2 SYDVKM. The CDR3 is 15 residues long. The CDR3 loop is CASSPTGQGPTEAFF. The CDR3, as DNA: TGTGCCAGCAGTCCCACGGGACAGGGGCCCACTGAAGCTTTCTTT.

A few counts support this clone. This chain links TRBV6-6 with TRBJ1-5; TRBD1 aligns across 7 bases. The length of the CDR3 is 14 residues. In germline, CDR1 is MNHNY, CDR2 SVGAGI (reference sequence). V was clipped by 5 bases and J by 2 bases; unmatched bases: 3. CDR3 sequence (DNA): TGTGCCAGCAGTAACACAGGGGGCAATCAGCCCCAGCATTTT. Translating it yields CASSNTGGNQPQHF.

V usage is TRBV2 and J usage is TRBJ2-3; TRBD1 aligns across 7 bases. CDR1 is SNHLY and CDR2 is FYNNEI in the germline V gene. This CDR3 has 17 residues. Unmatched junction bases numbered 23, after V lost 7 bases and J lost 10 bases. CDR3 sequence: CASTLAATGISTVSQYF. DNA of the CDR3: TGTGCCAGCACCCTCGCCGCGACAGGGATATCTACAGTTTCGCAGTATTTT.

This chain's CDR3 is CASSLVPSRDEKLFF. In DNA, the CDR3 is TGCGCCAGCAGCTTGGTACCCTCCCGGGATGAAAAACTGTTTTTT. The chain is built from TRBV5-1 and TRBJ1-4; no reliable D call. The V end lost 0 bases, the J end lost 6 bases, and 12 bases lay between the germline ends. The CDR3 sequence is 15 residues long. Germline V gene lookup returns CDR1 SGHRS and CDR2 YFSETQ.

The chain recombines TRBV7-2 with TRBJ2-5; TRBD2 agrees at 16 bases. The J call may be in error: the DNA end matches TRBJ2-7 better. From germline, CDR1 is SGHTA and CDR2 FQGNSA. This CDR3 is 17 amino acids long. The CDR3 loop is CASSRGLAGGRGNEQYF. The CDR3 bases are TGTGCCAGCAGCAGGGGACTAGCGGGGGGGCGGGGTAACGAGCAGTACTTC.

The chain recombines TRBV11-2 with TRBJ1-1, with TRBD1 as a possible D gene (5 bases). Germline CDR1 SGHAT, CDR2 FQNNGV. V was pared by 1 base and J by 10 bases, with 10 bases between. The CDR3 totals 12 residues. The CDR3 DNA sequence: TGTGCCAGCAGCTTAGCCCGGGGGTTAGCTTTCTTT. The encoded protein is CASSLARGLAFF. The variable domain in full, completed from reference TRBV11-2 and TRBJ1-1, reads EAGVAQSPRYKIIEKRQSVAFWCNPISGHATLYWYQQILGQGPKLLIQFQNNGVVDDSQLPKDRFSAERLKGVDSTLKIQPAKLEDSAVYLCASSLARGLAFFGQGTRLTVV.

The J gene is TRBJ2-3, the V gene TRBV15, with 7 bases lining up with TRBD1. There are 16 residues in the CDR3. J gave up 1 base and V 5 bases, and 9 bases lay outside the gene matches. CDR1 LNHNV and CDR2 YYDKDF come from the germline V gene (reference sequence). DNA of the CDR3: TGTGCCACCAGCCCACGGACAGGAAGGGGCACAGATACGCAGTATTTT. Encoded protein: CATSPRTGRGTDTQYF. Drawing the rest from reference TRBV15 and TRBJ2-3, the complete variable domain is DAMVIQNPRYQVTQFGKPVTLSCSQTLNHNVMYWYQQKSSQAPKLLFHYYDKDFNNEADTPDNFQSRRPNTSFCFLDIRSPGLGDTAMYLCATSPRTGRGTDTQYFGPGTRLTVL.

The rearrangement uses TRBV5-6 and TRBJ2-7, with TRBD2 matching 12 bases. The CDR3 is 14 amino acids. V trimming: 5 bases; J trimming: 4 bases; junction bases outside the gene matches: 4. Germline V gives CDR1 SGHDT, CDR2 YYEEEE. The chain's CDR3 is CASSRTSGVYEQYF. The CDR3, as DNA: TGTGCCAGCAGTAGGACTAGCGGGGTGTACGAGCAGTACTTC. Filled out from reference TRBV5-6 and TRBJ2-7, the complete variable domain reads DAGVTQSPTHLIKTRGQQVTLRCSPKSGHDTVSWYQQALGQGPQFIFQYYEEEERQRGNFPDRFSGHQFPNYSSELNVNALLLGDSALYLCASSRTSGVYEQYFGPGTRLTVT.

The CDR3 sequence is CAWSLDSWYTEAFF. The CDR3 nucleotides read TGTGCCTGGAGTTTGGACAGTTGGTACACTGAAGCTTTCTTT. The genes are TRBV30 and TRBJ1-1, with D perhaps matching TRBD1 (6 bases). Germline values: CDR1 GTSNPN, CDR2 SVGIG (reference sequence). V gave up 2 bases and J gave up 3 bases, with 13 bases separating them. This CDR3 comprises 14 residues.

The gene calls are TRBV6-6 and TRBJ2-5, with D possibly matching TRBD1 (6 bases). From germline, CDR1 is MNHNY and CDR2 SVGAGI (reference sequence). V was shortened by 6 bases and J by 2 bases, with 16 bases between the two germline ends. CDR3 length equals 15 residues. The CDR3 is CASRHLRQEQETQYF. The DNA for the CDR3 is TGTGCCAGCAGGCACCTACGACAGGAGCAAGAGACCCAGTACTTC.